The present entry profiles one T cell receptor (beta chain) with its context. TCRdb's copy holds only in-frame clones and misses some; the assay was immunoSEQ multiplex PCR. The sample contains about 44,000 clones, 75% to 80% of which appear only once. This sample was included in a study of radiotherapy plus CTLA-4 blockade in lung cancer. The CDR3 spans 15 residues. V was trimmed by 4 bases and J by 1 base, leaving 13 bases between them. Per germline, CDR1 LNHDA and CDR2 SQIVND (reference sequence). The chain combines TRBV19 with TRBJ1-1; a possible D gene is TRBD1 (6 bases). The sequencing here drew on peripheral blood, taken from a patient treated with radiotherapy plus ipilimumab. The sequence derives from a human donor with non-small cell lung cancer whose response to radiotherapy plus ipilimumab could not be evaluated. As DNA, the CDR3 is TGTGCCAGTAGTAGTCAATCGACAGGGAACACTGAAGCTTTCTTT. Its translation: CASSSQSTGNTEAFF.